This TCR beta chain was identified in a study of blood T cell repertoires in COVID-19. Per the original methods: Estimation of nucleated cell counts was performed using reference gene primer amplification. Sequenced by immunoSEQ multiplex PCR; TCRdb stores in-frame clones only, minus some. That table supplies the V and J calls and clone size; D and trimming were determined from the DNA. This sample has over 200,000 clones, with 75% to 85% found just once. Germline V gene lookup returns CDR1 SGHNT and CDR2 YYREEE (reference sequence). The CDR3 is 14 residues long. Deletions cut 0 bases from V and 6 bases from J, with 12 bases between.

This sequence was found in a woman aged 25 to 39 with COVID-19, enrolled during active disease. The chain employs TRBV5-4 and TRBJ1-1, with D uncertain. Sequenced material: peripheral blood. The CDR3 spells CASSLDEGLAEAFF. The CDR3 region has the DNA TGTGCCAGCAGCTTGGACGAGGGATTAGCTGAAGCTTTCTTT.